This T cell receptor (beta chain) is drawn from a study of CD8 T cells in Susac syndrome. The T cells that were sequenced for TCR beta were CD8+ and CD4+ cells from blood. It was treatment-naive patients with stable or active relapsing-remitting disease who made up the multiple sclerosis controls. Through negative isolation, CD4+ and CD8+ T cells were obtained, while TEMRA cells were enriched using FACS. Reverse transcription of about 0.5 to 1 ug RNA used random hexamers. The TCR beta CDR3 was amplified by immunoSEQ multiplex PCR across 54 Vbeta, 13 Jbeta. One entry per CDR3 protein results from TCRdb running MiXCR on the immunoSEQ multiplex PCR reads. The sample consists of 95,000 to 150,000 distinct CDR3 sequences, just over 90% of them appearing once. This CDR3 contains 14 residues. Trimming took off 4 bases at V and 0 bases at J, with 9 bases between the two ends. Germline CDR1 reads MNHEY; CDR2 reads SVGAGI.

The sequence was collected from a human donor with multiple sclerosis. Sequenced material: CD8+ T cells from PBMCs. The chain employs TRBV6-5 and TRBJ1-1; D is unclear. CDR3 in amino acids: CASSSPRLNTEAFF. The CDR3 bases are TGTGCCAGCAGTTCCCCAAGACTGAACACTGAAGCTTTCTTT.